The next 2 T cell receptor beta chains were all read from a single sample in a study of T cells after posttransplantation cyclophosphamide. This table comes from immunoSEQ multiplex PCR, and its TCRdb copy is limited to in-frame clones, with some not included. This sample has 66,000 or so clones; roughly 93% occur once, and the top ten carry roughly 2.9%. Source material: PBMCs. The receptors originated from a woman aged 25-40 years in good health and a related stem cell transplant donor.

This chain links TRBV19 with TRBJ1-6, with D perhaps TRBD1 (5 bases). CDR3 length: 14 residues. Germline V gene data show CDR1 as LNHDA and CDR2 as SQIVND (reference sequence). V shed 5 bases and J shed 6 bases, with 11 bases lying between them. The CDR3 here is CASSFRDGNSPLHF. The DNA of the CDR3 is TGTGCCAGTAGTTTCCGGGACGGTAATTCACCCCTCCACTTT.

V gene TRBV6-5 combines with J gene TRBJ1-1; no clear D. Trimming cost V 2 bases and J 3 bases, with 1 base left between them. The germline gives CDR1 MNHEY, CDR2 SVGAGI. The length of the CDR3 is 11 residues. The CDR3 nucleotides read TGTGCCAGCAGTTACGACACTGAAGCTTTCTTT. This gives the protein CASSYDTEAFF.